This is a list of T cell receptor beta chains from one sample in a study of monozygotic twins with inflammatory bowel disease. From the 5' RACE reads, TCRdb lists one entry per CDR3 protein and no DNA. The sample includes roughly 320,000 distinct CDR3 sequences. Sequencing was done on a sample of blood. These receptors were taken from a human donor with ulcerative colitis or Crohn's disease, or a healthy co-twin of an affected twin (not recorded which). Both conserved end residues are part of each CDR3. Each record gives: J gene, clone size, V gene, CDR3 protein. Clone size is not always given. Where it is, it says once, few, many or a class for expanded clones.

>TRBJ2-4|.|TRBV19
CATRSAQGLGTNIQYF
>TRBJ2-2|.|TRBV15
CATSKPTGPSTGELFF
>TRBJ1-1|.|TRBV29-1
CSVSGTGRNTEAFF
>TRBJ1-2|.|TRBV6-5
CASRPTGDYGYTF
>TRBJ2-2|.|TRBV19
CASSTGRAPGGTGELFF
>TRBJ2-1|.|TRBV30
CAWSRSGSANEQFF
>TRBJ2-7|.|TRBV21-1
CASSKKKTYEQYF
>TRBJ2-7|.|TRBV6-5
CASSYYPARSHYEQYF
>TRBJ1-1|.|TRBV7-9
CASSLDRALNTEAFF
>TRBJ2-1|.|TRBV20-1
CSATVYNEQFF
>TRBJ2-3|.|TRBV28
CASSPRGGRPSTDTQYF
>TRBJ2-7|medium-sized|TRBV20-1
CSAYDPGSYYEQYF
>TRBJ2-1|.|TRBV7-9
CASSPDGLAFYNEQFF
>TRBJ2-5|.|TRBV29-1
CSVVARGETQYF
>TRBJ2-2|.|TRBV5-4
CASSRIQGSFGELFF
>TRBJ2-7|.|TRBV20-1
CSAPLPQGRYEQYF
>TRBJ1-5|.|TRBV30
CAWSVNGNQPQHF
>TRBJ1-6|.|TRBV14
CASDRGFGNSPLHF
>TRBJ2-1|.|TRBV28
CASSFRPISSYNEQFF
>TRBJ2-3|.|TRBV11-2
CASSLGFSVVDTQYF
>TRBJ2-7|.|TRBV4-2
CASSQDRDYEQYF
>TRBJ2-5|.|TRBV29-1
CSVEEGQETQYF
>TRBJ2-2|.|TRBV20-1
CSALRSSGTTGELFF
>TRBJ2-3|.|TRBV5-4
CASSSRTSGIPKDTQYF
>TRBJ2-1|.|TRBV20-1
CSARDLRNSSYNEQFF
>TRBJ1-2|.|TRBV28
CASRTGTGGYYGYTF
>TRBJ2-3|.|TRBV6-1
CASSLERGQGDTQYF
>TRBJ1-4|.|TRBV7-2
CASSPRPSTNEKLFF
>TRBJ2-7|.|TRBV7-8
CASSLVQSSYEQYF
>TRBJ1-2|.|TRBV6-2/TRBV6-3
CAGHWRGNSYGYTF
>TRBJ2-5|.|TRBV10-3
CAISEGRTQETQYF
>TRBJ2-3|.|TRBV29-1
CSVERTGTDTQYF
>TRBJ1-6|.|TRBV5-1
CASSSTGANSPLHF
>TRBJ1-2|.|TRBV12-3/TRBV12-4
CASSFSRGLGGYTF
>TRBJ2-7|.|TRBV30
CAWIDSLYEQYF
>TRBJ2-1|.|TRBV7-2
CASSSPYNEQFF
>TRBJ2-5|.|TRBV9
CASSAMTGWGVGTQYF
>TRBJ1-5|.|TRBV5-5
CASSLVQGANQPQHF
>TRBJ1-1|.|TRBV14
CASSQSLGGEAFF
>TRBJ2-5|.|TRBV9
CASSAIITGAVETQYF
>TRBJ2-5|.|TRBV7-9
CASSNGQGARETQYF
>TRBJ1-1|.|TRBV7-2
CASSFKSGANTEAFF
>TRBJ2-3|.|TRBV6-5
CASSFLGGRDTQYF
>TRBJ2-2|.|TRBV29-1
CSVESTLPERPGELFF
>TRBJ2-7|.|TRBV18
CASSPNYNYEQYF
>TRBJ1-5|.|TRBV2
CASSGRELQPQHF
>TRBJ1-1|.|TRBV4-1
CASSTSTSYTEAFF
>TRBJ2-1|.|TRBV10-3
CAISVGDRGGNEQFF
>TRBJ1-1|.|TRBV28
CASTPSAGQGRTEAFF
>TRBJ2-1|.|TRBV7-6
CASSFLAGGPNNEQFF
>TRBJ2-2|.|TRBV5-1
CASSRTGDLSTGELFF
>TRBJ1-6|.|TRBV12-3/TRBV12-4
CASSLGGDNSPLHF
>TRBJ2-1|.|TRBV6-2/TRBV6-3
CASRTSGRAYLDYNEQFF
>TRBJ2-7|.|TRBV4-3
CASSQRPGPSYEQYF
>TRBJ1-5|.|TRBV20-1
CSARAGQEVLHF
>TRBJ2-7|.|TRBV29-1
CSVVRTELSYEQYF
>TRBJ2-2|.|TRBV18
CASSPGELLFF
>TRBJ2-7|.|TRBV7-9
CASSVGHVSYEQYF